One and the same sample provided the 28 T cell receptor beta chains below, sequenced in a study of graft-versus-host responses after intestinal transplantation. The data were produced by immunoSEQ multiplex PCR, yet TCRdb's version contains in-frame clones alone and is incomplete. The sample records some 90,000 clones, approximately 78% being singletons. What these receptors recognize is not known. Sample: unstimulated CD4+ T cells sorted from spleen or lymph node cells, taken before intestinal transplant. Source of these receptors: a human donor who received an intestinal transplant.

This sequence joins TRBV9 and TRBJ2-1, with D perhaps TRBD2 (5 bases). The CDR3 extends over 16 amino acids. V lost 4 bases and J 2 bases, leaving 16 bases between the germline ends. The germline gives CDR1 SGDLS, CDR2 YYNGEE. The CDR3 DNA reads TGTGCCAGCAGCCCCCGGGGTCCCCAGGCCTACAATGAGCAGTTCTTC. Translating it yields CASSPRGPQAYNEQFF.

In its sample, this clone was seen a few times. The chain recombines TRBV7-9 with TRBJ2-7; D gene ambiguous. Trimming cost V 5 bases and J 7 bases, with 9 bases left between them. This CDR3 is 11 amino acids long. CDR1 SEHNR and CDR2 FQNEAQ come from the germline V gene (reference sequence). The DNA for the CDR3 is TGTGCCAGCAGCCTAATCCGGGAGCAGTACTTC. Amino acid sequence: CASSLIREQYF.

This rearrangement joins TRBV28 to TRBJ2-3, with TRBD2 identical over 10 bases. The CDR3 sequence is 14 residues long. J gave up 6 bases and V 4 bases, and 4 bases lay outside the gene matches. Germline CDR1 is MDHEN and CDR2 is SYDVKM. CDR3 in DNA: TGTGCCAGCAGTTCTAGCGGGGGAGGGGATACGCAGTATTTT. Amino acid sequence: CASSSSGGGDTQYF.

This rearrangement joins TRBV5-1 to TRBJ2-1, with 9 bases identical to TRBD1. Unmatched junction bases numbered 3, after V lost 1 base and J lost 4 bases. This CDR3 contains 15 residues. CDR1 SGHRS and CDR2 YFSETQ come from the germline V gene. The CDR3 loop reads CASSLSGTGYNEQFF. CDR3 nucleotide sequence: TGCGCCAGCAGCTTGTCCGGGACAGGGTACAATGAGCAGTTCTTC.

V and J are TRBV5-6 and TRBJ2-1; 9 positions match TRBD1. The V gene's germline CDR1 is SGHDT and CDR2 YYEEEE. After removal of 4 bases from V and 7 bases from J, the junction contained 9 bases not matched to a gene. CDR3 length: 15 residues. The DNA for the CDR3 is TGTGCCAGCAGCCCAGGGACAGGGCAGTGGAATGAGCAGTTCTTC. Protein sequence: CASSPGTGQWNEQFF.

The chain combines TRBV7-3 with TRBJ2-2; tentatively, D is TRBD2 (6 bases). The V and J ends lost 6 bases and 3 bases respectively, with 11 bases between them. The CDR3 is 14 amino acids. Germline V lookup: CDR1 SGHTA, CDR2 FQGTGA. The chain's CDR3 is CASRRTGDTGELFF. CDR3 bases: TGTGCCAGCAGACGTACGGGGGACACCGGGGAGCTGTTTTTT. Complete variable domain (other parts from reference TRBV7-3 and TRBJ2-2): GAGVSQTPSNKVTEKGKYVELRCDPISGHTALYWYRQSLGQGPEFLIYFQGTGAADDSGLPNDRFFAVRPEGSVSTLKIQRTERGDSAVYLCASRRTGDTGELFFGEGSRLTVL.

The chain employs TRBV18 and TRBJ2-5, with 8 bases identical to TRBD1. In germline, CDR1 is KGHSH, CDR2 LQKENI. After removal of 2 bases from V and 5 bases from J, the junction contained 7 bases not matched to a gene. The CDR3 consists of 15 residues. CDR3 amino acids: CASSPGDRGEETQYF. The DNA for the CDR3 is TGTGCCAGCTCACCAGGCGACAGGGGTGAGGAGACCCAGTACTTC.

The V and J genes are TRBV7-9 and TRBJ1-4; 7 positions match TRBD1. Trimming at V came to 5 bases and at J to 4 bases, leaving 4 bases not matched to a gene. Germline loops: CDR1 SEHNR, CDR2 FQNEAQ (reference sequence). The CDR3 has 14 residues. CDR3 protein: CASSPGQVNEKLFF. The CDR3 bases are TGTGCCAGCAGCCCCGGACAGGTTAATGAAAAACTGTTTTTT.

The CDR3 reads CASSGPGMGNQPQHF. The CDR3 DNA reads TGTGCCAGCAGTGGTCCGGGGATGGGCAATCAGCCCCAGCATTTT. The chain links TRBV2 to TRBJ1-5, with D hard to call. The CDR3 contains 15 residues. V lost 4 bases, J lost 2 bases, and 12 bases lay in between. The germline gives CDR1 SNHLY, CDR2 FYNNEI.

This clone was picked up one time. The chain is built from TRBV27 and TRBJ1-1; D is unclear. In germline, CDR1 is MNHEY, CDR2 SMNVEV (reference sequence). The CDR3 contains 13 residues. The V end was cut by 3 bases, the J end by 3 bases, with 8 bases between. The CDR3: CASSFLGDTEAFF. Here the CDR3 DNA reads TGTGCCAGCAGTTTTCTCGGGGACACTGAAGCTTTCTTT.

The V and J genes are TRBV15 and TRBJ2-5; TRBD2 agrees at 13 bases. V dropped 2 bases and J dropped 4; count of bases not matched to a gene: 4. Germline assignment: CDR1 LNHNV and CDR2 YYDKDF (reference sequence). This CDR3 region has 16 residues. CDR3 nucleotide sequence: TGTGCCACCAGCAGACGACTAGCGGGAGGAGGAGAGACCCAGTACTTC. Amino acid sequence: CATSRRLAGGGETQYF.

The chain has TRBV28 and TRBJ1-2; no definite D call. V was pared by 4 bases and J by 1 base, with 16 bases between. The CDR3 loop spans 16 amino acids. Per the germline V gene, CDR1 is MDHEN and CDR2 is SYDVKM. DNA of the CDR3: TGTGCCAGCAGTTCGACGGGGTTCACTTTTAACTATGGCTACACCTTC. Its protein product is CASSSTGFTFNYGYTF.

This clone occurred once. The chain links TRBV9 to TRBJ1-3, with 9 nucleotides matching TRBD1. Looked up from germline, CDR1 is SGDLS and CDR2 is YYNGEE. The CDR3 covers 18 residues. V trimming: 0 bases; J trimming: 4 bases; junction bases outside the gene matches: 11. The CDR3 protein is CASSVAPWDRVGGNTIYF. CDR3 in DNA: TGTGCCAGCAGCGTAGCGCCCTGGGACAGGGTGGGAGGAAACACCATATATTTT.

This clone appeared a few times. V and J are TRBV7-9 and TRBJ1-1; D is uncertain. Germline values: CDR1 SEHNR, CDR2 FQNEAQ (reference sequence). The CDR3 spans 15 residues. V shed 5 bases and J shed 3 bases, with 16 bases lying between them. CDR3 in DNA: TGTGCCAGCAGCGGGATCGGGGTTGTAGACACTGAAGCTTTCTTT. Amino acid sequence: CASSGIGVVDTEAFF.

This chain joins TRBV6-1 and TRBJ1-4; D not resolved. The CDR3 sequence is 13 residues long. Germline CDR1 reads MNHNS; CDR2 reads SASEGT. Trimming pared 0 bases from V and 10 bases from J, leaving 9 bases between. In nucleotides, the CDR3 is TGTGCCAGCAGTGAAGCGCTCGGCGGAAAACTGTTTTTT. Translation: CASSEALGGKLFF.

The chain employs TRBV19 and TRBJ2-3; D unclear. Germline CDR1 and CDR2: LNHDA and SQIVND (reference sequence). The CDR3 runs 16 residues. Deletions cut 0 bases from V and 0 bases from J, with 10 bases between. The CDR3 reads CASSIDLASSTDTQYF. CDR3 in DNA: TGTGCCAGTAGTATAGATTTAGCCTCTAGCACAGATACGCAGTATTTT.

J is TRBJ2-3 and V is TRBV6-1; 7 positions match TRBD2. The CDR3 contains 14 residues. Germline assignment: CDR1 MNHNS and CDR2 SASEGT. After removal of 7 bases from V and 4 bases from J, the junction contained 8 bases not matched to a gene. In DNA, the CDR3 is TGTGCCAGCATCGAGCGGGGATTATCAGATACGCAGTATTTT. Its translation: CASIERGLSDTQYF.

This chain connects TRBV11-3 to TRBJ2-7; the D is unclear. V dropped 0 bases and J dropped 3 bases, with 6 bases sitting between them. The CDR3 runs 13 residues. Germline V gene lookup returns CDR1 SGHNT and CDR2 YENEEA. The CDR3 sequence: CASSLDRDYEQYF. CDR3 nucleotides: TGTGCCAGCAGCTTAGATCGCGACTACGAGCAGTACTTC.

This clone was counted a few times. CDR3 sequence reads: CASSGLRGNTIYF. CDR3 DNA sequence: TGTGCCAGCAGTGGACTCCGGGGAAACACCATATATTTT. The chain links TRBV2 to TRBJ1-3; D gene ambiguous. This CDR3 has 13 amino acids. V was shortened by 4 bases and J by 4 bases, with 8 bases between the two germline ends. The germline CDR1 and CDR2 sequences are SNHLY and FYNNEI. The whole variable domain, remainder taken from reference TRBV2 and TRBJ1-3, is EPEVTQTPSHQVTQMGQEVILRCVPISNHLYFYWYRQILGQKVEFLVSFYNNEISEKSEIFDDQFSVERPDGSNFTLKIRSTKLEDSAMYFCASSGLRGNTIYFGEGSWLTVV.

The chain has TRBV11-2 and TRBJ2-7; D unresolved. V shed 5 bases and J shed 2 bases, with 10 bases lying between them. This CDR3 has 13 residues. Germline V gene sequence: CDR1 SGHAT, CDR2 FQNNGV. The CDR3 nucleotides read TGTGCCAGCAGCAGCTCCTCGGCCTACGAGCAGTACTTC. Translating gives CASSSSSAYEQYF.

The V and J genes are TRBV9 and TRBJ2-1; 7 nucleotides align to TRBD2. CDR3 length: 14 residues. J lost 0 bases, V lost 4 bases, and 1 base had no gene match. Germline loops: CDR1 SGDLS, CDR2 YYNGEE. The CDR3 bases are TGTGCCAGCAGCCGCGGGAGCTCCTACAATGAGCAGTTCTTC. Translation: CASSRGSSYNEQFF.

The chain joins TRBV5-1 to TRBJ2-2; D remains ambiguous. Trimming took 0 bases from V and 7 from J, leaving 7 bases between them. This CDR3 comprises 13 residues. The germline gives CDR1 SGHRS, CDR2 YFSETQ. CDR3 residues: CASSLGGLGELFF. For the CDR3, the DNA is TGCGCCAGCAGCTTGGGCGGTCTCGGGGAGCTGTTTTTT. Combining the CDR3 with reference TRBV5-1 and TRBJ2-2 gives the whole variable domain KAGVTQTPRYLIKTRGQQVTLSCSPISGHRSVSWYQQTPGQGLQFLFEYFSETQRNKGNFPGRFSGRQFSNSRSEMNVSTLELGDSALYLCASSLGGLGELFFGEGSRLTVL.

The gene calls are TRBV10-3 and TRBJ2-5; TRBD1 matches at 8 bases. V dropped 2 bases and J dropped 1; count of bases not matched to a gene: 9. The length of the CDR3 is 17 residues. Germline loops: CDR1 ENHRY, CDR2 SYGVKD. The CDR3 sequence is CAISEPRGRGRQETQYF. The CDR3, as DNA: TGTGCCATCAGTGAGCCACGGGGCAGGGGGCGCCAAGAGACCCAGTACTTC.

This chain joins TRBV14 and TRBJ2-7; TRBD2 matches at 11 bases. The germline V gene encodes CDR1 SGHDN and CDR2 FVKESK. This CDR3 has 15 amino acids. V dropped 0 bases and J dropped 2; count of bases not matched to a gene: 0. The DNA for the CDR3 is TGTGCCAGCAGCCAAGAACTAGCGGGAGCCTACGAGCAGTACTTC. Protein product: CASSQELAGAYEQYF.

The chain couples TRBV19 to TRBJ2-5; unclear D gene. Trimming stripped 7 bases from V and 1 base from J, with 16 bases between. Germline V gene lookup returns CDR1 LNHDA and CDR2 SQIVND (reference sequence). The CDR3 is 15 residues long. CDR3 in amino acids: CASTPSRLGQETQYF. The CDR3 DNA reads TGTGCCAGTACCCCCTCCAGGTTAGGCCAAGAGACCCAGTACTTC.

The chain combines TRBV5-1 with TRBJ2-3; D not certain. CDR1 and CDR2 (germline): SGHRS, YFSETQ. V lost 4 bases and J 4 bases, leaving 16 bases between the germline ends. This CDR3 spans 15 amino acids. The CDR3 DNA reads TGCGCCAGCAGCCCCGGGTCCAAAGGCGCAGATACGCAGTATTTT. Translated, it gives CASSPGSKGADTQYF. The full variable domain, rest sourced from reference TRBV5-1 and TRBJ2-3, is KAGVTQTPRYLIKTRGQQVTLSCSPISGHRSVSWYQQTPGQGLQFLFEYFSETQRNKGNFPGRFSGRQFSNSRSEMNVSTLELGDSALYLCASSPGSKGADTQYFGPGTRLTVL.

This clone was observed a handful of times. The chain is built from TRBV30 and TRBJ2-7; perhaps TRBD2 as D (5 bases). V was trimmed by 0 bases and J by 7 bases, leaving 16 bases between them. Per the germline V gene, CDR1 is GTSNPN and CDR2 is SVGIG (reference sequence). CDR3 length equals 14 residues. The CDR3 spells CAWSVPVRRVEQYF. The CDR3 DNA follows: TGTGCCTGGAGTGTACCAGTCCGGCGGGTGGAGCAGTACTTC.

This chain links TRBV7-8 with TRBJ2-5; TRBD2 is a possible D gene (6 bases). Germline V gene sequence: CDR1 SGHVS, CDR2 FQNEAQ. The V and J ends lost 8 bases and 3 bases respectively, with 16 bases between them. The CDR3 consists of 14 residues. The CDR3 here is CASGSGEFEETQYF. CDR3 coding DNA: TGTGCCAGCGGTTCGGGGGAATTCGAAGAGACCCAGTACTTC.